This T cell receptor beta chain was captured in a study of T cell clonality in common variable immunodeficiency. Assay used: immunoSEQ multiplex PCR; TCRdb lists only in-frame clones, some missing. This sample comprises approximately 50,000 clones, none seen once only. This clone was picked up many times. The read ends 3 residues early relative to the CDR3; the germline J gene fills the gap. CDR1 is MNHNS, CDR2 SASEGT, per germline. The CDR3 totals 13 residues. V lost 3 bases to trimming and J lost 5 bases, with 8 bases between them. The sequenced sample consisted of peripheral blood mononuclear cells. The TCR sequence derives from a person aged 18 to 70 in good health. The chain carries TRBV6-1 and TRBJ1-5; tentatively, D is TRBD1 (5 bases). CDR3 loop: CASSDQGHQPQHF. The CDR3 bases that were read are TGTGCCAGCAGTGACCAGGGTCATCAGCCC.